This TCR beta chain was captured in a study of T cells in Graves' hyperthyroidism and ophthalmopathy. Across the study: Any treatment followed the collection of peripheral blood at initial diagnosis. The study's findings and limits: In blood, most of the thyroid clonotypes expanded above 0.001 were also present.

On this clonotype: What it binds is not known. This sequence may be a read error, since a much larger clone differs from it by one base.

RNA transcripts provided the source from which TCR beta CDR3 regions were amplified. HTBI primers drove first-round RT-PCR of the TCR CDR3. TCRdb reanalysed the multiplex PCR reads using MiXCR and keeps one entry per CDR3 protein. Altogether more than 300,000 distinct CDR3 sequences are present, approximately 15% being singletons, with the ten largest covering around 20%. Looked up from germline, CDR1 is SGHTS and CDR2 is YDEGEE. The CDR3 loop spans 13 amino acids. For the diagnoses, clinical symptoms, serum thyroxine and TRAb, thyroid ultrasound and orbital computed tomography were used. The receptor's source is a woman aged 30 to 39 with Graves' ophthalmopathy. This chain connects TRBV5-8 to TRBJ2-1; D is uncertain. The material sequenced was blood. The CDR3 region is CASRSRSYKEQFF. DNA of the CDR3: TGTGCCAGCAGATCTAGATCCTACAAGGAGCAGTTCTTC.